This TCR beta chain was recovered during a study of shared T cell receptors in the human thymus. This clone was detected only once. Trimming at V came to 8 bases and at J to 4 bases, leaving 6 bases not matched to a gene. The germline gives CDR1 GTSNPN, CDR2 SVGIG (reference sequence). The CDR3 covers 12 residues. Some clones are missing from TCRdb's copy, which holds only in-frame ones; the method was immunoSEQ multiplex PCR. The sample records hundreds of thousands of clones, around 89% being singletons. These same data were also listed under a study on human thymus T cells.

This TCR was recovered from a boy younger than two with a congenital heart defect. Material: thymocytes. This rearrangement joins TRBV30 to TRBJ2-7; 9 bases are a match to TRBD1. CDR3 in amino acids: CAGNDRGYEQYF. DNA of the CDR3: TGTGCCGGAAATGACAGGGGGTACGAGCAGTACTTC.